The rows below give T cell receptor beta chains drawn from one sample of a study of OX40 agonist ivuxolimab in advanced cancers. The table came from immunoSEQ multiplex PCR; TCRdb's copy has only in-frame clones and leaves some out. This sample has fewer than 85,000 clones, with 80% to 95% found just once. The source was CD4+ or CD8+ T cells sorted from blood, collected in a trial of the OX40 agonist ivuxolimab. The receptors originated from an adult with an advanced solid tumor such as melanoma, head and neck, liver or kidney cancer. Both conserved end residues are part of each CDR3. Each record gives: J gene, clone size, D gene, V gene, CDR3 DNA, CDR3 protein. D genes are given only for firm matches. Size tells how often a clone was seen (once, few, many) or the class of an expanded clone, and some rows leave it out.

>TRBJ2-1|-|TRBD2|TRBV2
TGTGCCAGCAGTCCGGGACTAGCGGGAGATGAGCAGTTCTTC
CASSPGLAGDEQFF
>TRBJ1-2|-|-|TRBV7-9
TGTGCCAGCACCCCGGGACGTGGCTACACCTTC
CASTPGRGYTF
>TRBJ2-1|once|TRBD2|TRBV28
TGTGCCAGCAGTCCCGCTGATGGGACTAGCTTCTACAATGAGCAGTTCTTC
CASSPADGTSFYNEQFF
>TRBJ2-3|few|-|TRBV4-2
TGTGCCAGCAGCCAGGCCCTAGGAGGGACAGATACGCAGTATTTT
CASSQALGGTDTQYF
>TRBJ2-5|-|TRBD2|TRBV11-2
TGTGCCAGCAGCTCAGGACTAGCGGGAGGATTCCGAGAGACCCAGTACTTC
CASSSGLAGGFRETQYF
>TRBJ1-2|once|-|TRBV6-1
TGTGCCAGCAGTGTGACACTTCAAGCTAACTATGGCTACACCTTC
CASSVTLQANYGYTF
>TRBJ2-7|once|-|TRBV18
TGTGCCAGCTCACCCCAGAAGCAGTACTTC
CASSPQKQYF
>TRBJ1-2|few|TRBD1|TRBV27
TGTGCCAGCAGTTTAGATCCCCCAGGGGGCGACGGCTACACCTTC
CASSLDPPGGDGYTF
>TRBJ1-2|-|-|TRBV13
TGTGCCAGCACACGGGACCTGAGGTATGGCTACACCTTC
CASTRDLRYGYTF
>TRBJ1-1|-|-|TRBV19
TGTGCCAGTAGCCTCAGGGGCGCTGAAGCTTTCTTT
CASSLRGAEAFF
>TRBJ1-5|few|-|TRBV19
TGTGCCAGTAGTGAACAGGGAGGGAAGCAGCCCCAGCATTTT
CASSEQGGKQPQHF
>TRBJ1-1|-|TRBD1|TRBV7-9
TGTGCCAGCAGCTTAACGCTCAGGGGGGGAGCTGAAGCTTTCTTT
CASSLTLRGGAEAFF
>TRBJ2-1|-|-|TRBV6-1
TGTGCCAGCAGTGTGGAGGGTAGGCAGTTCTTC
CASSVEGRQFF
>TRBJ1-2|-|TRBD1|TRBV2
TGTGCCAGCAGTCCCGGACAGGGAGTCTATGGCTACACCTTC
CASSPGQGVYGYTF
>TRBJ2-3|-|TRBD1|TRBV5-6
TGTGCCAGCAGCATTCCACAGGGGGCAGATACGCAGTATTTT
CASSIPQGADTQYF
>TRBJ1-2|few|-|TRBV5-4
TGTGCCAGCAGCTTGGTATCGGGGGTGATGAACTATGGCTACACCTTC
CASSLVSGVMNYGYTF
>TRBJ1-4|-|-|TRBV19
TGTGCCAGTAGTATTGGGGATGGGACTAATGAAAAACTGTTTTTT
CASSIGDGTNEKLFF
>TRBJ1-2|-|-|TRBV6-5
TGTGCCAGCAGCCGGGGGGGCGGTGGCTACACCTTC
CASSRGGGGYTF
>TRBJ1-3|-|TRBD1|TRBV18
TGTGCCAGCTCACCCGGACAGGGGAACGGAAACACCATATATTTT
CASSPGQGNGNTIYF
>TRBJ2-2|few|-|TRBV11-2
TGTGCCAGCAGGCGGAACACCGGGGAGCTGTTTTTT
CASRRNTGELFF
>TRBJ2-5|once|TRBD1|TRBV27
TGTGCCAGCAGTTTACAGGGACAGCAAGAGACCCAGTACTTC
CASSLQGQQETQYF
>TRBJ2-1|once|-|TRBV5-1
TGCGCCAGCAGCTTGGTCCCGGCATCGGATGAGCAGTTCTTC
CASSLVPASDEQFF